Sequencing of this T cell receptor (beta chain) was carried out in a study of graft-versus-host responses after intestinal transplantation. Study at large: Recipients had transplants, and these were multivisceral, liver-intestinal, or isolated intestinal. All recipients were given anti-thymocyte globulin induction, and tacrolimus and steroids were then administered for around three years.

The table came from immunoSEQ multiplex PCR; TCRdb's copy has only in-frame clones and leaves some out. The repertoire holds approximately 76,000 clones, with approximately 87% as singletons. Study-wide results and caveats: Peak circulating GvH clone levels tracked with early post-transplant HvG declines. The authors found GvH clones in recipient marrow, some appearing first in ileum or blood.

With 0 bases clipped from V and 5 bases from J, the junction kept 10 bases outside the gene matches. Germline CDR1 and CDR2: SEHNR and FQNEAQ (reference sequence). The length of the CDR3 is 17 residues. As concerns this clone: As yet, its antigen is unknown.

The material was unstimulated CD4+ T cells sorted from spleen or lymph node cells, obtained before transplant. This chain links TRBV7-9 with TRBJ2-5; 9 nucleotides align to TRBD1. This clonotype was sampled from a human donor who was the organ donor for an intestinal transplant. For the CDR3, the DNA is TGTGCCAGCAGCTTAGCAATGGGACAGGGCTTCGGGGAGACCCAGTACTTC. Translation gives CASSLAMGQGFGETQYF.